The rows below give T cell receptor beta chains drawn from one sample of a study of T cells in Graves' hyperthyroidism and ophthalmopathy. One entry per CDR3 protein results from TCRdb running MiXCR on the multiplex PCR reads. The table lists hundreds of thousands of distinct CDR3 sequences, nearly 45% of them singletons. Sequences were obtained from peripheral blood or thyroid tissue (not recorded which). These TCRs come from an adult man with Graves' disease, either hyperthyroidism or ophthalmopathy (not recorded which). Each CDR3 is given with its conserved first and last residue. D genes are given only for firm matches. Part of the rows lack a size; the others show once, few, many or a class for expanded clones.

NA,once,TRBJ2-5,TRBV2,TGTGCCAGCAGTGAAGCGCGAGAGGCCCAGTACTTC,CASSEAREAQYF
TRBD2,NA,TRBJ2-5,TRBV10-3,TGTGCCATCTCTACTAGCGGGGGGGCCGGGCAAGAGACCCAGTACTTC,CAISTSGGAGQETQYF
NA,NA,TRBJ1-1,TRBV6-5,TGTGCCAGCAGTGAAGGGAATTGGCAGCAAGCTTTCTTT,CASSEGNWQQAFF
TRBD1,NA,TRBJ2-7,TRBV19,TGTGCCAGTAGCCCGACGGGGACAGCCTCCTACGAGCAGTACTTC,CASSPTGTASYEQYF
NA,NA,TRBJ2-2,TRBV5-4,TGTGCCAGCAGCCAATCTACGCGACAGTCGAACACCGGGGAGCTGTTTTTT,CASSQSTRQSNTGELFF
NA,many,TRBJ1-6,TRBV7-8,TGTGCCAGCAGCCTAACGACGGGGTATGATTCACCCCTCCACTTT,CASSLTTGYDSPLHF
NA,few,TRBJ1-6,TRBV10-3,TGTGCCATCAGTGAGGCGGGACCCCTCCACTTT,CAISEAGPLHF
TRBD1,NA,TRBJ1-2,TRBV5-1,TGCGCCAGCAGCTTTTCAGGGGGCTTCTATGGCTACACCTTC,CASSFSGGFYGYTF
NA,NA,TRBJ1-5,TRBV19,TGTGCCAGTAGTATAGATCTGCCTCTCGGGGGTGGCAATCAGCCCCAGCATTTT,CASSIDLPLGGGNQPQHF
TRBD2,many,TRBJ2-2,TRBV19,TGTGCCAGTAGCATGGGCGGGAGCGGAACCGGGGAGCTGTTTTTT,CASSMGGSGTGELFF
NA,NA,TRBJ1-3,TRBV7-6,TGTGCCAGCAGCTTAGGAATCAAGGCGTCCGGAAACACCATATATTTT,CASSLGIKASGNTIYF
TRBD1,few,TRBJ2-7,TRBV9,TGTGCCAGCAGCATAGGACAGGGAACCTACGAGCAGTACTTC,CASSIGQGTYEQYF
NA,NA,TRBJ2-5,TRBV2,TGCGCCAGCAGTCACGGCGGGGTACCACGACCCGGGGAGACCCAGTACTTC,CASSHGGVPRPGETQYF
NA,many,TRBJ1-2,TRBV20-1,TGCAGTGCTAGAGTTGATGGCTACACCTTC,CSARVDGYTF
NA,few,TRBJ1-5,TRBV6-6,TGTGCCAGCAGTTTGGGGAGGAGCTCCTATAGCAATCAGCCCCAGCATTTT,CASSLGRSSYSNQPQHF
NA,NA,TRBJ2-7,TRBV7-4,TGTGCCAGCAGGGAGGCAGGGAGCTCCTACGAGCAGTACTTC,CASREAGSSYEQYF
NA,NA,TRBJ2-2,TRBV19,TGTGCCAGTAGTATGCCAAACAGGGTTCAATACACCGGGGAGCTGTTTTTT,CASSMPNRVQYTGELFF
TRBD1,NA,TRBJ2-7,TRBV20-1,TGCAGTGCTTTAGACAGGGTGGAGTTGGGCGAGCAGTACTTC,CSALDRVELGEQYF
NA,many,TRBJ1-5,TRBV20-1,TGCAGTGCTAGTAAGGAGGCGGGTCAGCCCCAGCATTTT,CSASKEAGQPQHF
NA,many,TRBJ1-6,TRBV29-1,TGCAGCGTTGGAGGAGACTCACCCCTCCACTTT,CSVGGDSPLHF
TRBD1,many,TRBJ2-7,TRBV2,TGTGCCAGCAGCGAGGACAGGGTCTCCTACGAGCAGTACTTC,CASSEDRVSYEQYF
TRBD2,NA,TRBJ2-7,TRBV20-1,TGCAGTGCTAGAGACCCCGGGACTAGCGGCTACGAGCAGTACTTC,CSARDPGTSGYEQYF
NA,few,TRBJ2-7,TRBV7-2,TGTGCCAGCAGCTTTGGGACCCAGTCCTACGAGCAGTACTTC,CASSFGTQSYEQYF
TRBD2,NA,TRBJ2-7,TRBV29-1,TGCAGCGGAACATCACTAGCGGGCTACGAGCAGTACTTC,CSGTSLAGYEQYF
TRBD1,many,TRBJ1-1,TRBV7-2,TGTGCCTCGACAGGGCCGATGAACACTGAAGCTTTCTTT,CASTGPMNTEAFF
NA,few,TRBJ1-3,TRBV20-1,TGCAGTGCTAGCCCGGGGTCTGGAAACACCATATATTTT,CSASPGSGNTIYF
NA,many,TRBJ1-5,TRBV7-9,TGTGCCAGCAGCTTGGGGAGGGATCAGCCCCAGCATTTT,CASSLGRDQPQHF
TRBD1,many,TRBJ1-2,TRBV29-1,TGCAGCGCTCCCTCGCCGGGACAGGGGGCTCTTACCTATGGCTACACCTTC,CSAPSPGQGALTYGYTF
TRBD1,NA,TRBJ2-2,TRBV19,TGTGCCAGTAGTACGAGACAGGGGGCGAGTGCCGGGGAGCTGTTTTTT,CASSTRQGASAGELFF
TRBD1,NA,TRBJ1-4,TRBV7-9,TGCGCCAGCAGCTTCTACTGGACAGGGACAGGTTATGCAACTAATGAAAAACTGTTTTTT,CASSFYWTGTGYATNEKLFF
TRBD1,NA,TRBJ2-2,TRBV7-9,TGCGCCAGCAGCCAGCCGGGACAGGTGAACACCGGGGAGCTGTTTTTT,CASSQPGQVNTGELFF
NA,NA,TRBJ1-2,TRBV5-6,TGTGCCAGCAGCTTTTTCAGGGAGACTAACTATGGCTACACCTTC,CASSFFRETNYGYTF
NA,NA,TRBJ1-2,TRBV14,TGTGCCAGCAGCCAAGATAGGGGGGGCGTACCGTTCTATGGCTACACCTTC,CASSQDRGGVPFYGYTF
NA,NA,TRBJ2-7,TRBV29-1,TGCAGTTACGGCAGAACCTACGAGCAGTACTTC,CSYGRTYEQYF
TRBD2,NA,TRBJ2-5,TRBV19,TGTGCCAGTAGTCCACCGGGACTAGCGGGTCTTCGAGGAGAGACCCAGTACTTC,CASSPPGLAGLRGETQYF
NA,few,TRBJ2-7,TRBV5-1,TGCGCCAGCAGCTTGGTGTCAGACGTCTACGAGCAGTACTTC,CASSLVSDVYEQYF
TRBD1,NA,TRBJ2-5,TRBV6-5,TGTGCCAGCAGTCTTTACAGGGGACACACCCAGTACTTC,CASSLYRGHTQYF
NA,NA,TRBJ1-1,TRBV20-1,TGCAGTGCTAGAGTTACCGGGGCGAGCACTGAAGCTTTCTTT,CSARVTGASTEAFF
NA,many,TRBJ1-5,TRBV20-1,TGCAGTGCTCTGGGTGCGCTGAGCAATCAGCCCCAGCATTTT,CSALGALSNQPQHF
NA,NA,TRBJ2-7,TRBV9,TGTGCCAGCAGTCGGGACGGAGAATACGAGCAGTACTTC,CASSRDGEYEQYF
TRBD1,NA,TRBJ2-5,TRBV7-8,TGTGCCAGCAGCCAGCGGGACAGGGTGGATGAGACCCAGTACTTC,CASSQRDRVDETQYF
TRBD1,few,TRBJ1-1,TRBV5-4,TGTGCCAGCAGCTTGCCGCAGGGGGCTGAAGCTTTCTTT,CASSLPQGAEAFF
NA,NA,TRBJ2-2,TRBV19,TGTGCCAGCAGTCTCCTCGACAGCACCGGGGAGCTGTTTTTT,CASSLLDSTGELFF
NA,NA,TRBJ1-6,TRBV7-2,TGTGCCAGCAGCCCGATCCAATACGACAGTTATAATTCACCCCTCCACTTT,CASSPIQYDSYNSPLHF
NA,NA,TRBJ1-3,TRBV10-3,TGTGCCATCAGTGAGACCTCTGGAAACACCATATATTTT,CAISETSGNTIYF
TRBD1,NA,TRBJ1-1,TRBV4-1,TGCGCCAGCAGCCAAAACAGGGGACCGAACACTGAAGCTTTCTTT,CASSQNRGPNTEAFF
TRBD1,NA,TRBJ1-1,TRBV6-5,TGTGCCAGCAGTTTAGAGGGCAACAGGGGGAACACTGAAGCTTTCTTT,CASSLEGNRGNTEAFF
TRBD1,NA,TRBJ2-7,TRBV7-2,TGTGCCAACAGCTTAGGGACAGCCAACTACGAGCAGTACTTC,CANSLGTANYEQYF
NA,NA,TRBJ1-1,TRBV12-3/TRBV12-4,TGTGCCAGCAGTTTGATGAGAGCAGAAGCTTTCTTT,CASSLMRAEAFF
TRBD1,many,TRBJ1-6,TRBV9,TGTGCCAGCAGTGCCAAGGGACAGAATAATTCACCCCTCCACTTT,CASSAKGQNNSPLHF
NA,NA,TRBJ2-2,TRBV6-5,TGTGCCAGCACCCTGACAGGGAACACCGGGGAGCTGTTTTTT,CASTLTGNTGELFF
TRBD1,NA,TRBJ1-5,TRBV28,TGTGCCAGCAGTTTAGCGCAGGGGGCACGACCCCAGCATTTT,CASSLAQGARPQHF
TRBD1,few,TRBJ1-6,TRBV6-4,TGTGCCAGCAGCCCTACCTCGCAGGGGGGTAATTCACCCCTCCACTTT,CASSPTSQGGNSPLHF
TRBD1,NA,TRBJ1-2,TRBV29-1,TGCAGCGTTGACGACAGGGTCGGCTACACCTTC,CSVDDRVGYTF
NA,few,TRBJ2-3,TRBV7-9,TGTGCCAGCAGCTTCACTGGTGGGGCAGATACGCAGTATTTT,CASSFTGGADTQYF
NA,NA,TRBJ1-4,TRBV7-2,TGTGCCAGCAGCTCGGGACCTGCAACTAATGAAAAACTGTTTTTT,CASSSGPATNEKLFF
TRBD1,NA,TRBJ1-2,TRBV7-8,TGTGCCAGCTCACAAAACGACAGGGCAGGAGGCTACACCTTC,CASSQNDRAGGYTF